This entry is about one T cell receptor (beta chain). This entry is derived from a study of blood T cells in healthy people across ages. Around 9.4 milliliters was the volume of peripheral blood drawn from each donor. Using a J-beta primer mix together with a sample-barcoded 5' primer, a second PCR was run for roughly 7 to 11 cycles. Using its own MiXCR run on the 5' RACE reads, TCRdb lists one record per CDR3 protein. The sample includes almost 1 million distinct CDR3 sequences, about 53% seen only once; the top ten take 20% to 25%. With 3 bases clipped from V and 1 base from J, the junction kept 4 bases outside the gene matches. Germline lookup yields CDR1 LGHDT and CDR2 YNNKEL (reference sequence). This CDR3 spans 15 amino acids.

Sequenced sample: blood. V and J are TRBV3-1 and TRBJ2-3; 7 bases are shared with TRBD2. The clonotype originates from a woman in her sixties or seventies in good health. The DNA for the CDR3 is TGTGCCAGCAGCCACTATGCGGGAGGCACAGATACGCAGTATTTT. Protein product: CASSHYAGGTDTQYF.